Presented here are 4 T cell receptor beta chains from one specimen sequenced in a study of radiotherapy plus CTLA-4 blockade in lung cancer. Sequencing was performed with immunoSEQ multiplex PCR; in TCRdb, only in-frame clones are kept and a portion is missing. The sample holds about 51,000 clones, more than 75% seen once. The sample here was peripheral blood, taken from a patient treated with radiotherapy plus ipilimumab. The source is a human donor with non-small cell lung cancer who had a complete response to radiotherapy plus ipilimumab.

The chain couples TRBV15 to TRBJ1-3; D remains ambiguous. The V end was cut by 0 bases, the J end by 14 bases, with 11 bases between. CDR1 and CDR2 (germline): LNHNV, YYDKDF (reference sequence). The CDR3 sequence is 12 residues long. In nucleotides, the CDR3 is TGTGCCACCAGCAGAGATCAGCAGGCCCTATATTTT. This encodes CATSRDQQALYF. The full variable domain, rest sourced from reference TRBV15 and TRBJ1-3, is DAMVIQNPRYQVTQFGKPVTLSCSQTLNHNVMYWYQQKSSQAPKLLFHYYDKDFNNEADTPDNFQSRRPNTSFCFLDIRSPGLGDTAMYLCATSRDQQALYFGEGSWLTVV.

The V call is TRBV7-6, the J call TRBJ1-6, with 7 bases aligning to TRBD1. Losses at the gene ends were 5 bases for V and 5 bases for J; bases not matched to a gene: 12. The CDR3 length is 17 residues. The germline V gene has CDR1 SGHVS and CDR2 FNYEAQ. Here the CDR3 reads CASSDMLPGTDNSPLHF. Here the CDR3 DNA reads TGTGCCAGCAGCGACATGCTACCCGGGACAGATAATTCACCCCTCCACTTT.

The rearrangement links TRBV18 to TRBJ1-1; D is perhaps TRBD1 (6 bases). The germline gives CDR1 KGHSH, CDR2 LQKENI. Trimming stripped 5 bases from V and 5 bases from J, with 15 bases between. This CDR3 is built from 14 residues. This chain's CDR3 is CASSYGGANTEAFF. The DNA of the CDR3 is TGTGCCAGCTCATATGGGGGGGCGAATACTGAAGCTTTCTTT. Based on the CDR3 plus reference TRBV18 and TRBJ1-1, the full variable domain is NAGVMQNPRHLVRRRGQEARLRCSPMKGHSHVYWYRQLPEEGLKFMVYLQKENIIDESGMPKERFSAEFPKEGPSILRIQQVVRGDSAAYFCASSYGGANTEAFFGQGTRLTVV.

The chain joins TRBV9 to TRBJ2-3, with 11 bases fitting TRBD1. Germline V gene lookup returns CDR1 SGDLS and CDR2 YYNGEE. This CDR3 is 16 amino acids long. Trimming cost V 4 bases and J 4 bases; bases outside gene matches: 8. In nucleotides, the CDR3 is TGTGCCAGCAGCAGGGGGGACAGGGGGGTTCCAGATACGCAGTATTTT. This sequence encodes CASSRGDRGVPDTQYF.